This TCR beta chain came from a study of T-cell reconstitution after alpha-beta-depleted transplantation in children. The sample holds a few counts of this clonotype. Per the germline V gene, CDR1 is SGHTA and CDR2 is FQGNSA. This CDR3 spans 14 amino acids. Trimming shortened V by 4 bases and J by 4 bases, and 12 bases separated the two germline ends. Unique molecular identifiers were incorporated when the TCRbeta library was constructed. TCRdb independently ran MiXCR on the PCR reads; one entry per CDR3 protein. This repertoire shows around 680,000 distinct CDR3 sequences, roughly 17% found once; its top ten account for approximately 1.1%.

This material consisted of PBMCs from the stem cell graft donor, taken from the stem cell graft. The chain carries TRBV7-2 and TRBJ2-3; no clear D gene. This TCR was recovered from a human donor who donated a stem cell graft to a child with acute myeloid leukemia. CDR3 in amino acids: CASSSLGPADTQYF. The CDR3 nucleotides are TGTGCCAGCAGCTCACTCGGGCCAGCAGATACGCAGTATTTT.